The rows below give T cell receptor beta chains drawn from one sample of a study of T cell responses to AZD1222 COVID-19 vaccine. TCRdb's copy holds only in-frame clones and misses some; the assay was immunoSEQ multiplex PCR. The profile shows about 70,000 clones, 88% of them singletons. This specimen consisted of peripheral blood, obtained on day 0 of MenACWY control vaccination. These receptors all come from an adult in good health. CDR3s include the opening cysteine and the closing phenylalanine or tryptophan. D genes are given only for firm matches. A clone size is listed for some rows: how often the clone was seen (once, few, many), or a class if it is expanded.

>-|TRBD1|TRBV3-1/TRBV3-2|TRBJ1-5
TGTGCCAGCAGTCAGACAGGGGGCAAAAGCAATCAGCCCCAGCATTTT
CASSQTGGKSNQPQHF
>-|-|TRBV19|TRBJ2-1
TGTGCCAGTAATCGTATGGGGTCCTACAATGAGCAGTTCTTC
CASNRMGSYNEQFF
>-|TRBD1|TRBV7-9|TRBJ2-7
TGTGCCAGCAGCGCCCTACAGGGGGACGTCTACGAGCAGTACTTC
CASSALQGDVYEQYF
>-|-|TRBV7-9|TRBJ1-1
TGTGCCAGCAGCTCCACAGGGTTGAACACTGAAGCTTTCTTT
CASSSTGLNTEAFF
>-|-|TRBV15|TRBJ1-2
TGTGCCACCAGCAGAGAGGGAGGGTACTATGGCTACACCTTC
CATSREGGYYGYTF
>-|-|TRBV2|TRBJ1-6
TGTGCCAGCAGTGAACTCCCCGACTCCTATAATTCACCCCTCCACTTT
CASSELPDSYNSPLHF
>-|TRBD1|TRBV19|TRBJ1-2
TGTGCCAGTAGGCAGGACAGGCGCTATGGCTACACCTTC
CASRQDRRYGYTF
>-|TRBD1|TRBV7-2|TRBJ1-1
TGTGCCAGCAGCTTACAGGGGGCGCGAACTGAAGCTTTCTTT
CASSLQGARTEAFF
>once|TRBD1|TRBV18|TRBJ2-3
TGTGCCAGCTCACCAAGACAGGGCGGCACAGATACGCAGTATTTT
CASSPRQGGTDTQYF
>-|TRBD2|TRBV5-8|TRBJ2-5
TGTGCCAGCAGCTCAGAGGCCGGGGGGGCCGGACTAATGGAGACCCAGTACTTC
CASSSEAGGAGLMETQYF
>-|-|TRBV27|TRBJ1-2
TGTGCCAGCAGTCTTTGGGGGGCGGATGGCTACACCTTC
CASSLWGADGYTF
>few|TRBD1|TRBV28|TRBJ1-5
TGTGCCAGCTTCCCTACAGGGGGGATAGCTCAGCCCCAGCATTTT
CASFPTGGIAQPQHF
>-|TRBD2|TRBV19|TRBJ2-2
TGTGCCAGTAGTATAAGGCGAGCGGGGGGGCCCGGGGAGCTGTTTTTT
CASSIRRAGGPGELFF
>few|-|TRBV24-1|TRBJ2-5
TGTGCCACCAGTGATTTCAGGGAGACCCAGTACTTC
CATSDFRETQYF
>-|TRBD2|TRBV30|TRBJ2-3
TGTGCCTGGGGGGCGCGGGGGGCATTAAGAACAGATACGCAGTATTTT
CAWGARGALRTDTQYF
>-|TRBD1|TRBV7-9|TRBJ1-6
TGTGCCAGCAGCTTGCAGGGGGAAAGATCACCCCTCCACTTT
CASSLQGERSPLHF
>-|TRBD2|TRBV28|TRBJ2-7
TGTGCCAGCAACCTAGCGGGGGCCCTAACCTACGAGCAGTACTTC
CASNLAGALTYEQYF
>-|-|TRBV24-1|TRBJ2-1
TGTGCCACCAGTGCATCTGGATATGAGCAGTTCTTC
CATSASGYEQFF
>-|-|TRBV5-8|TRBJ1-5
TGTGCCAGCAGCGTGGGGAGCAATCAGCCCCAGCATTTT
CASSVGSNQPQHF
>-|-|TRBV30|TRBJ1-1
TGTGCCTGGAGTGTAGGGGGGGGAAACAGACGCGCTTTCTTT
CAWSVGGGNRRAFF
>-|-|TRBV30|TRBJ2-5
TGTGCCTGGAGTGTACATTTTCGGACCCCAGAGACCCAGTACTTC
CAWSVHFRTPETQYF
>-|-|TRBV2|TRBJ2-2
TGTGCCAGCACTACTCCGGGACCCCAGACCGCCGGGGAGCTGTTTTTT
CASTTPGPQTAGELFF
>-|-|TRBV2|TRBJ2-1
TGTGCCAGCACTCGATTTATACAGGTTAATGAGCAGTTCTTC
CASTRFIQVNEQFF
>-|-|TRBV6-1|TRBJ1-6
TGTGCCAGCAGTGACGTCGGAGGGTGGGATAATTCACCCCTCCACTTT
CASSDVGGWDNSPLHF
>once|TRBD1|TRBV9|TRBJ2-3
TGTGCCAGCAGCGTATACAGGGGAGAGGGTGCAGATACGCAGTATTTT
CASSVYRGEGADTQYF
>-|-|TRBV30|TRBJ1-1
TGTGCCTGGACCAAAATTATTATGAACACTGAAGCTTTCTTT
CAWTKIIMNTEAFF
>-|-|TRBV7-3|TRBJ2-7
TGTGCCAGCAGCCCGACAGGTAGCTCCTACGAGCAGTACTTC
CASSPTGSSYEQYF
>once|TRBD2|TRBV5-5|TRBJ2-7
TGTGCCAGCAGCCCGGCCCCTAGCGGATCCTACGAGCAGTACTTC
CASSPAPSGSYEQYF
>-|-|TRBV6-1|TRBJ2-1
TGTGCCAGCAGTGAAGGAGCGGGTTACAATGAGCAGTTCTTC
CASSEGAGYNEQFF
>-|TRBD1|TRBV5-1|TRBJ1-1
TGCGCCAGCAGCTCCGGGACAGGGAGGCCTGAAGCTTTCTTT
CASSSGTGRPEAFF
>-|-|TRBV5-6|TRBJ2-2
TGTGCCAGCAGCTTCCCTACCCCAGGTTTTGGCTCGAACACCGGGGAGCTGTTTTTT
CASSFPTPGFGSNTGELFF
>-|-|TRBV7-9|TRBJ1-1
TGTGCCAGCAGCTCGGGACAACACACTGAAGCTTTCTTT
CASSSGQHTEAFF
>-|TRBD2|TRBV6-2/TRBV6-3|TRBJ2-4
TGTGCCAGCAGTTCTTCACCAGCCGGGACTAGCGGGGGGTTAGCCAAAAACATTCAGTACTTC
CASSSSPAGTSGGLAKNIQYF
>-|TRBD1|TRBV9|TRBJ1-2
TGTGCCAGCAGCGAGGGACAGGGTTATGGCTACACCTTC
CASSEGQGYGYTF
>-|-|TRBV6-5|TRBJ2-3
TGTGCCAGCGGGGGCGAGGGGTTGGCAGATACGCAGTATTTT
CASGGEGLADTQYF
>few|-|TRBV5-1|TRBJ1-4
TGCGCCAGCAGCCAGGCAGGGGCTTTAAATGAAAAACTGTTTTTT
CASSQAGALNEKLFF
>-|TRBD2|TRBV11-1|TRBJ2-1
TGTGCCAGCAGCTTAGCTGGACTAGCGGGGGCTCCCTCCTACAATGAGCAGTTCTTC
CASSLAGLAGAPSYNEQFF
>-|-|TRBV14|TRBJ2-2
TGTGCCAGCAGCCAAGACAGGGTAACCGGGGAGCTGTTTTTT
CASSQDRVTGELFF
>-|TRBD2|TRBV5-4|TRBJ2-1
TGTGCCAGCAGCCATATTAGCGGGGGAAGTTTCAATGAGCAGTTCTTC
CASSHISGGSFNEQFF
>-|TRBD1|TRBV7-8|TRBJ1-2
TGTGCCAGCAGCGCTACACCGGGGACAGGGTTGTTGGTCGGGTACTATGGCTACACCTTC
CASSATPGTGLLVGYYGYTF
>-|-|TRBV5-1|TRBJ1-1
TGCGCCAGCATGGATGGGGGCCTGAACACTGAAGCTTTCTTT
CASMDGGLNTEAFF
>-|-|TRBV2|TRBJ2-6
TGTGCCAGCAGTGGGGACCCAGGGGGGTACTCTGGGGCCAACGTCCTGACTTTC
CASSGDPGGYSGANVLTF
>-|-|TRBV3-1/TRBV3-2|TRBJ2-6
TGTGCCAGCAGCCTAGCAGACTCTGGGGCCAACGTCCTGACTTTC
CASSLADSGANVLTF
>-|-|TRBV5-1|TRBJ1-1
TGCGCCAGCAGGGTACATGGGCCCTCTGATGAAGCTTTCTTT
CASRVHGPSDEAFF
>once|-|TRBV4-3|TRBJ1-2
TGCGCCAGCAGCCAAGATATGGCCATGCCTAACTATGGCTACACCTTC
CASSQDMAMPNYGYTF
>-|TRBD1|TRBV2|TRBJ1-4
TGTGCCAGCAGAAAAAGACAGGGGGGAAGGGAAAAACTGTTTTTT
CASRKRQGGREKLFF
>-|-|TRBV4-3|TRBJ2-7
TGCGCCAGCAGTCCGAATCAGGGCTCCTACGAGCAGTACTTC
CASSPNQGSYEQYF
>-|TRBD1|TRBV9|TRBJ2-7
TGTGCCAGCAGCGTATTACCGGGACAGGATAATTCCTACGAGCAGTACTTC
CASSVLPGQDNSYEQYF
>-|TRBD1|TRBV12-3/TRBV12-4|TRBJ1-2
TGTGCCAGCAGTTCGACAGGGTGGGATGGCTACACCTTC
CASSSTGWDGYTF
>-|TRBD2|TRBV28|TRBJ2-3
TGTGCCAGCAGTCCTTCCCTAGCGGTCAGCACAGATACGCAGTATTTT
CASSPSLAVSTDTQYF
>-|-|TRBV6-1|TRBJ1-3
TGTGCCAGCAGTGAGCCCACAGGCTCGGAAAGACTTAGCTCTGGAAACACCATATATTTT
CASSEPTGSERLSSGNTIYF
>-|-|TRBV9|TRBJ1-5
TGTGCCAGCAGCTTAGGACTAGGGCCCCAGCCCCAGCATTTT
CASSLGLGPQPQHF
>-|-|TRBV5-1|TRBJ1-1
TGCGCCAGCAGCTCTCAGGGAACCCCTGAAGCTTTCTTT
CASSSQGTPEAFF